Listed below are T cell receptor beta chains from one sample, sequenced in a study of blood T cell repertoires in COVID-19. The table came from immunoSEQ multiplex PCR; TCRdb's copy has only in-frame clones and leaves some out. The data contain tens of thousands of clones, 65% to 85% of them singletons. Material for sequencing was peripheral blood. These receptors originate from an elderly woman with acute or convalescent COVID-19. Each CDR3 is given with its conserved first and last residue. Fields, in order: J gene, D gene, clone size, V gene, CDR3 DNA, CDR3 protein. The D gene is left open where the match is weak. Not every row has a clone size; where given, it reads once, few, many or a size class.

>TRBJ2-5|NA|NA|TRBV6-5
TGTGCCAGCAGTTACTCCTCTCACCCAGGGAACCAGTACTTC
CASSYSSHPGNQYF
>TRBJ2-3|TRBD2|NA|TRBV29-1
TGCAGCGTAGCTAGCGGGAGGACAGATACGCAGTATTTT
CSVASGRTDTQYF
>TRBJ2-3|NA|NA|TRBV21-1
TGTGCCAGCAGCAAACGGGGTGTCAGGGAGGCGCCAGATACGCAGTATTTT
CASSKRGVREAPDTQYF
>TRBJ2-7|TRBD1|once|TRBV5-5
TGTGCCAGCAGCTTGGTATACAGGGGGCGCGGGGAGCAGTACTTC
CASSLVYRGRGEQYF
>TRBJ1-5|NA|NA|TRBV28
TGTGCCAGCAGTTTACAGGAAAATCAGCCCCAGCATTTT
CASSLQENQPQHF
>TRBJ2-3|TRBD2|NA|TRBV6-6
TGTGCCAGCAGTTATCTTAGCGGGAGGGCGGCATATACGCAGTATTTT
CASSYLSGRAAYTQYF
>TRBJ1-2|NA|NA|TRBV16
TGTGCCAGCAGCCATACAGGGATGGGCTACACCTTC
CASSHTGMGYTF
>TRBJ2-7|TRBD2|NA|TRBV30
TGTGCCTGGAGTGCTAGCGGGAGGGCCGTTTACGAGCAGTACTTC
CAWSASGRAVYEQYF
>TRBJ1-1|NA|NA|TRBV7-2
TGTGCCAGCAGCCCGACTCGAGGCTGGGGCGGCTTCTCGACTGAAGCTTTCTTT
CASSPTRGWGGFSTEAFF
>TRBJ1-6|NA|NA|TRBV5-6
TGTGCCAGCAGCTGGCGACAGGCATCACCCCTCCACTTT
CASSWRQASPLHF
>TRBJ1-1|NA|NA|TRBV7-9
TGTGCCAGCAGCTTAGGGGCAGGGCGGAACACTGAAGCTTTCTTT
CASSLGAGRNTEAFF
>TRBJ1-4|TRBD1|NA|TRBV3-1/TRBV3-2
TGTGCCAGCAGCTACGGGACAGTAAATGAAAAACTGTTTTTT
CASSYGTVNEKLFF
>TRBJ2-7|TRBD2|once|TRBV5-5
TGTGCCAGCAGCTTGGTCCCTAGCGGGGACTACGAGCAGTACTTC
CASSLVPSGDYEQYF
>TRBJ2-5|NA|once|TRBV9
TGTGCCAGCAGCGTAACGGGGGGCAGGGTGGAGACCCAGTACTTC
CASSVTGGRVETQYF
>TRBJ2-3|NA|NA|TRBV9
TGTGCCAGCAGCGCGGTTGGCACAGATACGCAGTATTTT
CASSAVGTDTQYF
>TRBJ2-7|NA|NA|TRBV7-8
TGTGCCAGCAGCGGGCCTCTCCCCAACGAGCAGTACTTC
CASSGPLPNEQYF
>TRBJ1-3|TRBD1|NA|TRBV5-1
TGCGCCAGCAGCTCGGGACAGGGGTTGGGAAACACCATATATTTT
CASSSGQGLGNTIYF
>TRBJ1-2|NA|NA|TRBV5-4
TGTGCCAGCAGCTTTGAGGGGGACTATGGCTACACCTTC
CASSFEGDYGYTF
>TRBJ1-5|NA|once|TRBV27
TGTGCCAGCAATAGGGGCCCCAATCAGCCCCAGCATTTT
CASNRGPNQPQHF
>TRBJ2-7|NA|NA|TRBV28
TGTGCCAGCAGTCTTCGGGGCTACGAGCAGTACTTC
CASSLRGYEQYF
>TRBJ2-3|NA|NA|TRBV23-1
TGCGCCAGCAGTCCCCGGTGGGGCCCTCCGACAGATACGCAGTATTTT
CASSPRWGPPTDTQYF
>TRBJ2-1|TRBD2|once|TRBV2
TGTGCCAGCACCACTGGACTAGCGGGTTACAATGAGCAGTTCTTC
CASTTGLAGYNEQFF
>TRBJ2-3|TRBD2|once|TRBV5-4
TGTGCCAGCAGCTTGGATCTAGCGGGAGCTCTTAGGACAGATACGCAGTATTTT
CASSLDLAGALRTDTQYF
>TRBJ2-3|NA|NA|TRBV5-1
TGCGCCAGCAGCTTTGAGCTAGCCGATACGCAGTATTTT
CASSFELADTQYF
>TRBJ2-1|NA|NA|TRBV15
TGTGCCACCAGCAGAGGTTCGGGAGCATCGTACAATGAGCAGTTCTTC
CATSRGSGASYNEQFF
>TRBJ1-5|NA|NA|TRBV9
TGTGCCAGCAGCCTCACAGGGAACGATCAGCCCCAGCATTTT
CASSLTGNDQPQHF
>TRBJ2-5|TRBD2|NA|TRBV4-2
TGTGCCAGCAGCCCCGGGACTAGCGGATTTCAAGAGACCCAGTACTTC
CASSPGTSGFQETQYF
>TRBJ2-1|TRBD2|NA|TRBV4-1
TGCGCCAGCAGCCAAGCCCCTGGGACTAGCGGGAGCAATGAGCAGTTCTTC
CASSQAPGTSGSNEQFF
>TRBJ2-7|TRBD1|few|TRBV19
TGTGCCAGTAGCTGGGACAGCTCCTACGAGCAGTACTTC
CASSWDSSYEQYF